One T cell receptor (beta chain) is described in this entry. The CDR3 is 13 residues long. With V trimmed by 8 bases and J by 2 bases, 1 base remained unmatched. CDR1 is SGHVS, CDR2 FQNEAQ, per germline. Generated by immunoSEQ multiplex PCR, the TCRdb table keeps only in-frame clones and is missing some. The table lists 100,000 to 150,000 clones, nearly 70% of them singletons. This entry is derived from a study of blood T cell repertoires in COVID-19. The clonotype comes from a woman in her 70s with acute or convalescent COVID-19. The chain combines TRBV7-8 with TRBJ1-5; 9 positions match TRBD1. Material: peripheral blood. CDR3 sequence (DNA): TGTGCCAGCCGACAGGGGGGCAATCAGCCCCAGCATTTT. As protein: CASRQGGNQPQHF.